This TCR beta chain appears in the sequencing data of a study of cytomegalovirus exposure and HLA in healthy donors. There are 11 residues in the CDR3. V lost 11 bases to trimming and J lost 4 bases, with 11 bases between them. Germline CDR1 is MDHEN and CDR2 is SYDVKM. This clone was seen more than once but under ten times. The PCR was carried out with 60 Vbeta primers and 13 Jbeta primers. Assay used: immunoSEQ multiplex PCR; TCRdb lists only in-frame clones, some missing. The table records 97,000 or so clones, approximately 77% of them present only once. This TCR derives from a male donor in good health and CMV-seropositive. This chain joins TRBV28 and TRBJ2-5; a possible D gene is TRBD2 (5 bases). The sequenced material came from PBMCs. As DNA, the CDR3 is TGTGCCGTCGGGGTAAGAGAGACCCAGTACTTC. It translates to CAVGVRETQYF.